This record looks at one TCR beta chain sequence and its context. In its sample, this clone was seen a few times. The antigen this receptor binds is unknown. Qualities for individual bases were not recorded, and no much larger clone is one base off. The sample belongs to a study of T cell responses to AZD1222 COVID-19 vaccine listed by TCRdb under 2021. Background on the whole study: Because spike-specific TCR depth and breadth did not differ between the two schedules, AZD1222 recipients who got a second dose at roughly 4 weeks were pooled with those who got a second dose at roughly 12 weeks. A total of about 250 trial participants underwent TCR sequencing, of whom more than 200 had received two doses of AZD1222 and around 25 had received two doses of the MenACWY control vaccine. Enrollment into the trials was organized by age into subgroups of 18-55, 56-69 and 70-plus years, and those subgroups contained roughly 150, 30 and 60 TCR-sequenced participants, respectively.

Overall study results and their limits: No day 14 peak-response samples were available, so repertoires were characterized only after the peak T cell response. Vaccine-associated CD4 TCRs spanned the whole spike protein, with dominant responses in regions 160-218 and 743-854. Spike-specific TCR breadth and depth rose significantly after two AZD1222 doses compared with day 0 and with MenACWY recipients. The 56-69-year group was small, and its depth increase did not reach significance, likely because of low power. Reportedly, close to half of the unique spike-specific TCRs recognized epitopes lying outside the regions that are mutated in the B.1.351 and B.1.1.7 variants. Conclusions about previously exposed vaccinees are limited because only six or seven AZD1222 recipients were SARS-CoV-2 seropositive at baseline. Participants were mostly white British and included more females than males, and it was suggested by the authors that clonal diversity may have been underestimated.

Sequences SNHLY (CDR1) and FYNNEI (CDR2) are obtained from the germline V gene. Including cysteine and phenylalanine, the CDR3 has 14 amino acids. Only the CDR3 part of the read is kept: 42 bases, read in frame from the first base. V gives up 3 bases and J gives up 6 bases, and the segment between their germline ends measures 15 bases. The CDR3 regions of human TCRbeta chains were analyzed by immunosequencing. The paper's data handling went like this. Repertoire TCRs were matched against a reference library of SARS-CoV-2-specific TCRs generated with the MIRA antigen-specificity platform. Breadth meant the fraction of unique TCRs that were SARS-CoV-2-associated, whereas depth meant the fraction of total T cells that were SARS-CoV-2-associated. Using the MIRA data, every spike-specific TCR was mapped to the spike region that the TCR reacted to and assigned to either a CD4 or a CD8 class. Log10-transformed breadth and depth values were compared by one-way ANOVA with Sidak's multiple comparisons tests. TCRdb retrieved this table from immuneACCESS and kept in-frame rearrangements only. Not all clones are present; in checked studies, unresolved V genes account for under half, and no reason is known for the remainder. For V, J and clone size, that table is used; D and trimming come from the DNA. The sample yields about 120,000 clones; around 86% were counted once. Roughly 1.1% of the sample is held by the ten biggest clonotypes.

The time point tag for this specimen amounts to: baseline before first vaccination. The vaccinee samples were drawn from two UK trials, COV001 and COV002, one of which was a single-blind randomized controlled phase 2/3 trial testing AZD1222 (ChAdOx1 nCoV-19) in healthy adults. For TCRbeta chain sequencing, PBMC samples from trial participants were taken at day 0 and at day 28 after the second dose. The source of this sequence is an adult in good health. The sample was peripheral blood, taken on day 0 of AZD1222 vaccination. Recombination linked TRBV2 to TRBJ2-7, with an unclear D gene assignment. This receptor has the CDR3 CASSERISHFEQYF. The DNA reads as follows: TGTGCCAGCAGTGAGCGGATATCGCACTTCGAGCAGTACTTC.